The present TCR beta chain was sequenced within a study of T cells after yellow fever vaccination. With regard to this clonotype: Its specificity is unknown.

Each CDR3 protein is one row after TCRdb ran MiXCR on the 5' RACE reads. The sample consists of about 300,000 distinct CDR3 sequences, roughly 4.3% of them appearing once. Findings and caveats of the study: The study found a weaker secondary response that peaked faster, day 5 versus 15. In FACS-sorted repertoires, abundant clonotypes from the bulk population could appear as contaminants. Post-booster repertoires contained most primary-vaccination clones again (96% CD4, over 70% CD8).

This specimen was PBMCs, taken 5 days after the yellow fever booster vaccination. The sequence was collected from a man aged 18 to 29 who received the YFV17D yellow fever vaccine.

As DNA, the CDR3 is TGTGCCAGCAGCTTAAAGCAGCGGGGGAGACACACCGGGGAGCTGTTTTTT. Its protein is CASSLKQRGRHTGELFF. This chain connects TRBV7-6 to TRBJ2-2; 8 bases line up with TRBD2. CDR3 length: 17 residues. Per the germline V gene, CDR1 is SGHVS and CDR2 is FNYEAQ. V lost 2 bases to trimming and J lost 3 bases; unmatched junction nucleotides: 8.